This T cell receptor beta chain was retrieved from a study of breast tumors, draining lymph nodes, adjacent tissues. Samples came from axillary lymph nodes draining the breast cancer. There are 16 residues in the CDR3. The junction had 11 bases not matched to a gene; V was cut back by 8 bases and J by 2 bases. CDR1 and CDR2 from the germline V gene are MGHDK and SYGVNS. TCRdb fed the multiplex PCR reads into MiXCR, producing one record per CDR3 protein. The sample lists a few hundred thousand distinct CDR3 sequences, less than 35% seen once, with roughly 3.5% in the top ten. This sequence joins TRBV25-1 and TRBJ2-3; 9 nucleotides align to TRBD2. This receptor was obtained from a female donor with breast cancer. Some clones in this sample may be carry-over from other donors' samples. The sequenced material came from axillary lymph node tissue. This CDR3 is CASVTASGIYTDTQYF. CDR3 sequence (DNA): TGTGCCAGCGTGACCGCTAGCGGGATTTACACAGATACGCAGTATTTT.